A selection of T cell receptor beta chains follows, all from one sample in a study of blood T cell repertoires in COVID-19. The assay was immunoSEQ multiplex PCR, and TCRdb's table has in-frame clones only and misses some. Found here are roughly 150,000 clones, 85% to 90% of them singletons; the top ten hold 2.5%. Sequencing input: peripheral blood. Source of these receptors: an elderly woman with COVID-19, enrolled during active disease. The conserved cysteine and the conserved F or W are not part of the CDR3 here. The order of the fields is D gene, J gene, V gene, CDR3 protein. The D gene is left open where the match is weak.

>TRBD2|TRBJ2-5|TRBV7-3
ASSPTSGSGETQY
>TRBD1|TRBJ1-4|TRBV2
ASSEAQGGAREKLF
>NA|TRBJ1-5|TRBV10-3
ATRAAMYSNQPQH
>TRBD1|TRBJ1-1|TRBV9
ASSANKGQGEDEAF
>TRBD1|TRBJ1-4|TRBV19
ASSQGGATNEKLF
>NA|TRBJ1-1|TRBV9
ASSASPRGAPADTEAF
>NA|TRBJ1-1|TRBV12-3/TRBV12-4
ASSFTANTEAF
>TRBD1|TRBJ2-1|TRBV10-3
AISRQGGGEQF
>NA|TRBJ2-5|TRBV27
ASSYHMTPETQY
>TRBD1|TRBJ1-2|TRBV2
ASRTGRDYGYT
>TRBD1|TRBJ1-3|TRBV4-2
ASSPGQGAGNTIY
>NA|TRBJ2-3|TRBV12-3/TRBV12-4
ASKGEADTQY
>TRBD1|TRBJ1-4|TRBV28
ASSLEGTGTEKLF
>NA|TRBJ1-1|TRBV7-6
ASSWRRVNTEAF
>NA|TRBJ2-3|TRBV7-9
ASTNQLDSTDTQY
>NA|TRBJ2-3|TRBV11-3
ASSGGAADTQY
>TRBD1|TRBJ1-2|TRBV19
ASSIQGDYGYT
>NA|TRBJ2-3|TRBV20-1
SASPLRGDIDTQY
>TRBD2|TRBJ2-7|TRBV7-8
ASSLERTSGFEQY
>NA|TRBJ2-3|TRBV5-1
ASSLSGRDTQY
>TRBD2|TRBJ2-7|TRBV5-6
ASRPVGLAYEQY
>TRBD2|TRBJ2-5|TRBV2
ASSEALGGRARETQY
>NA|TRBJ2-7|TRBV2
ASSGLRQDYEQY
>NA|TRBJ1-5|TRBV28
ASSYSYQPQH
>TRBD2|TRBJ2-7|TRBV7-2
ASSPQWPGLAGGTYEQY
>NA|TRBJ2-1|TRBV19
ASSIDWSSYNEQF
>TRBD1|TRBJ2-1|TRBV6-5
ASSSTGTGVYNEQF
>TRBD2|TRBJ2-1|TRBV12-3/TRBV12-4
ASAAGDNEQF
>TRBD2|TRBJ2-5|TRBV3-1/TRBV3-2
ASSQLRLAGDQETQY
>TRBD2|TRBJ2-7|TRBV28
ASSSTGTSGRAYEQY
>NA|TRBJ1-5|TRBV19
ASSNSGGGVPQH
>TRBD1|TRBJ1-1|TRBV29-1
SASTGVNTEAF
>NA|TRBJ1-1|TRBV6-6
ASSKTEAF
>NA|TRBJ2-1|TRBV7-9
ASSLIMRDGNEQF
>NA|TRBJ2-5|TRBV7-9
ASSPQIIQVRETQY
>NA|TRBJ1-1|TRBV9
ASSTTAMNTEAF
>NA|TRBJ2-1|TRBV18
ASSPPVGQGATYNEQF
>TRBD1|TRBJ2-7|TRBV7-8
ASSARTGMYEQY
>TRBD1|TRBJ1-2|TRBV28
ASSLQPGQGFGYT
>TRBD2|TRBJ2-2|TRBV20-1
SASAPTSGPNTGELF
>NA|TRBJ1-6|TRBV5-5
ASSPRDPGGNSPLH
>NA|TRBJ1-4|TRBV2
ASSRGQTATNEKLF
>TRBD1|TRBJ2-7|TRBV10-3
ATLAPGQGTKEQY
>TRBD1|TRBJ1-1|TRBV14
ASSRTTGYTEAF
>NA|TRBJ2-3|TRBV11-3
ASSSSGGTDTQY
>NA|TRBJ1-2|TRBV5-4
ASSLVGTNYGYT
>NA|TRBJ2-2|TRBV2
ASSTGTGNTGELF
>NA|TRBJ2-1|TRBV7-9
ASKRVNNEQF
>TRBD1|TRBJ1-2|TRBV5-6
ASSLQGAGGYT
>NA|TRBJ1-4|TRBV7-9
ASSLMSTTNEKLF
>TRBD2|TRBJ2-5|TRBV10-3
AISDGASGRETQY
>TRBD1|TRBJ2-5|TRBV6-2/TRBV6-3
ASSPQGAGETQY
>TRBD1|TRBJ1-5|TRBV6-5
ASSPDRGSNQPQH
>TRBD2|TRBJ2-1|TRBV4-2
ASSSLPGLGPSNEQF
>NA|TRBJ2-5|TRBV2
ASSIRTIQETQY